Sequencing of this T cell receptor beta chain was carried out in a study of cytomegalovirus exposure and HLA in healthy donors. The study ran its PCR with 60 Vbeta and 13 Jbeta primers. The data were produced by immunoSEQ multiplex PCR, yet TCRdb's version contains in-frame clones alone and is incomplete. The sample includes more than 150,000 clones, approximately 80% of them seen just once. This clone is a singleton in its sample. The antigen remains unidentified. Study findings and constraints: Investigators reported 150 to 200 TCR beta chains as tied to cytomegalovirus. The classifier reportedly diagnosed cytomegalovirus status with high sensitivity and specificity. Sequencing artifact likely explains a cluster of highly shared sequence variants.

Between the trimmed V and J ends, which lost 7 bases and 0 bases, there was a span of 14 bases. In germline, CDR1 is MGHRA, CDR2 YSYEKL. This CDR3 spans 15 amino acids. This clonotype was obtained from a male donor in good health and CMV-seronegative. The sequenced sample consisted of PBMCs. The chain joins TRBV4-1 to TRBJ2-3; D perhaps matches TRBD2 (5 bases). The CDR3 here is CASKWTEPSTDTQYF. In nucleotides, the CDR3 is TGCGCCAGCAAGTGGACTGAGCCTAGCACAGATACGCAGTATTTT.